This T cell receptor beta chain comes out of a study of blood T cells in healthy people across ages. Overall study findings and caveats: Older age went with lower TCR beta diversity per million T cells, in a roughly linear way.

The ends were cut back, 0 bases at V and 1 base at J, with 8 bases in the middle. The CDR3 spans 15 residues. CDR1 is LGHDT, CDR2 YNNKEL, per germline (reference sequence). For the second PCR, which ran for roughly 6 to 12 cycles, a sample-barcoded 5' primer and a J-beta primer mix were used. MiXCR, run by TCRdb on the 5' RACE reads, gives a single entry per CDR3 protein. The sample has over 600,000 distinct CDR3 sequences, roughly three fifths seen once. This clonotype turned up a few times. Its antigen is not identified. This sequence originates from a man between 40 and 49 years old in good health. J is TRBJ2-3 and V is TRBV3-1, with D unclear. Sequencing was carried out using blood. CDR3 in DNA: TGTGCCAGCAGCCAAGACCCTGACGGCACAGATACGCAGTATTTT. It encodes CASSQDPDGTDTQYF.